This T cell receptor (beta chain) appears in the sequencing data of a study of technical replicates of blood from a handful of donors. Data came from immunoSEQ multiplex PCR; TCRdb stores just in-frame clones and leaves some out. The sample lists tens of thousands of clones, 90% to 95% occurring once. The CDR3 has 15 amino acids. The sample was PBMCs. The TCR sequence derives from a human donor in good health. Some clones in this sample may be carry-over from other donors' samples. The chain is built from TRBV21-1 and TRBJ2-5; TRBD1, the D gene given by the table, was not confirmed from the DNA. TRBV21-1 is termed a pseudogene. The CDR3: CASSPPVGRKETQYF. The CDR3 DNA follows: TGTGCCAGCAGCCCCCCTGTGGGGCGCAAAGAGACCCAGTACTTC.